The entry below describes one T cell receptor beta chain. Trimming removed 6 bases at V and 4 bases at J, with 16 bases between. Germline V gene data show CDR1 as MNHNS and CDR2 as SASEGT. The CDR3 has 15 amino acids. The sample belongs to a study of cytomegalovirus exposure and HLA in healthy donors. As for the study in general: Falling in the Caucasian-associated ancestry cluster were 81% of around 370 genotyped donors.

Vbeta (60) and Jbeta (13) primers were used in the PCR. TCRdb's table, derived via immunoSEQ multiplex PCR, lists solely in-frame clones and lacks some. The sample has some 80,000 clones; 78% are singletons. This chain uses TRBV6-1 with TRBJ2-1; tentatively, D is TRBD2 (5 bases). The sequenced sample was PBMCs. This sequence originates from a man aged 40-55 years in good health and CMV-seronegative. The CDR3, as DNA: TGTGCCAGCAGCGACGGACTCCAGCTATACAATGAGCAGTTCTTC. The encoded protein is CASSDGLQLYNEQFF.